A single sample gave rise to the 26 T cell receptor beta chains below, sequenced in a study of response to subunit inactivated influenza vaccine. TCRdb passed the RT-PCR reads through MiXCR, listing each CDR3 protein once. The sample lists hundreds of thousands of distinct CDR3 sequences, less than 15% seen once, with about 7.8% in the top ten. The source was non-naive T cells sorted from PBMCs, collected about 14 days before vaccination. The receptors stem from a man in his fifties or sixties who received an inactivated influenza vaccine.

This clonotype was recorded at least ten times. The CDR3 nucleotides are TGTGCCAGCACCCGAACTGGTGCTAGCTATACCAATGAGCAGTTCTTC. It encodes CASTRTGASYTNEQFF. The chain uses TRBV7-9 and TRBJ2-1, with D tentatively TRBD2 (5 bases). This CDR3 is built from 16 residues. V lost 7 bases to trimming and J lost 6 bases, with 22 bases between them. CDR1 SEHNR and CDR2 FQNEAQ come from the germline V gene (reference sequence). Full variable domain (remainder filled in from reference TRBV7-9 and TRBJ2-1): DTGVSQNPRHKITKRGQNVTFRCDPISEHNRLYWYRQTLGQGPEFLTYFQNEAQLEKSRLLSDRFSAERPKGSFSTLEIQRTEQGDSAMYLCASTRTGASYTNEQFFGPGTRLTVL.

This clonotype was observed a handful of times. This chain uses TRBV5-6 with TRBJ1-2; D ambiguous. CDR1 and CDR2 from the germline V gene are SGHDT and YYEEEE. The germline V and J ends were trimmed by 0 bases and 8 bases, with 17 bases remaining between them. The CDR3 is made up of 15 amino acids. CDR3 loop: CASSLELLSTGGYTF. As DNA, the CDR3 is TGTGCCAGCAGCTTGGAACTGCTTTCAACGGGAGGCTACACCTTC. The full variable domain, completed using reference TRBV5-6 and TRBJ1-2, is DAGVTQSPTHLIKTRGQQVTLRCSPKSGHDTVSWYQQALGQGPQFIFQYYEEEERQRGNFPDRFSGHQFPNYSSELNVNALLLGDSALYLCASSLELLSTGGYTFGSGTRLTVV.

The rearrangement joins TRBV9 to TRBJ2-3; D is unresolved. Trimming stripped 4 bases from V and 0 bases from J, with 12 bases between. CDR1 and CDR2 (germline): SGDLS, YYNGEE. The CDR3 is 15 residues long. CDR3 sequence: CASSPQDGSTDTQYF. The CDR3 coding sequence is TGTGCCAGCAGCCCGCAGGACGGAAGCACAGATACGCAGTATTTT.

This clonotype was observed many times. The V call is TRBV12-3 or TRBV12-4, the J call TRBJ1-6, with 7 bases that match TRBD1. Trimming at V came to 6 bases and at J to 7 bases, leaving 9 bases not matched to a gene. CDR3 length: 15 residues. CDR3 DNA: TGTGCCAGCAGCCCGACAGGGTTTGCCAATTCACCCCTCCACTTT. Its translation: CASSPTGFANSPLHF.

This clonotype was seen at least ten times. The V call is TRBV10-2, the J call TRBJ1-2, with 9 bases identical to TRBD1. The CDR3 is made up of 14 amino acids. Trimming cost V 4 bases and J 2 bases; bases outside gene matches: 2. Germline values: CDR1 WSHSY, CDR2 SAAADI. The CDR3 loop reads CASSAGTGNYGYTF. CDR3 nucleotide sequence: TGCGCCAGCAGTGCCGGGACAGGGAACTATGGCTACACCTTC.

Concerning this clonotype: The conserved phenylalanine or tryptophan normally closing the CDR3 is absent here, so this likely arose from a read error. The chain couples TRBV4-1 to TRBJ1-5, with TRBD1 as a possible D gene (6 bases). The V end lost 0 bases, the J end lost 9 bases, and 15 bases lay between the germline ends. Germline-derived CDR1 and CDR2 are MGHRA and YSYEKL. This CDR3 has 15 residues. The CDR3 DNA reads TGCGCCAGCAGCCAAGATGGGGGCTTGAGCGCGCCCCAGCATCTT. Translated: CASSQDGGLSAPQHL.

This clonotype came up many times. The V and J genes are TRBV28 and TRBJ1-5; weak D call: TRBD1 (5 bases). This CDR3 region has 14 residues. V lost 3 bases, J lost 5 bases, and 11 bases lay in between. CDR1 is MDHEN, CDR2 SYDVKM, per germline. The CDR3 sequence: CASSFGVGDQPQHF. The CDR3 DNA reads TGTGCCAGCAGTTTCGGGGTAGGGGATCAGCCCCAGCATTTT.

This clonotype was seen repeatedly, ten times or more. The chain is built from TRBV28 and TRBJ1-1, with TRBD1 identical over 7 bases. The V gene's germline CDR1 is MDHEN and CDR2 SYDVKM. This CDR3 has 16 amino acids. Trimming cost V 5 bases and J 3 bases; bases outside gene matches: 12. CDR3 sequence reads: CASSPQGGLHDTEAFF. CDR3 sequence (DNA): TGTGCCAGCAGTCCCCAGGGGGGTTTGCACGACACTGAAGCTTTCTTT.

This clonotype was seen only a few times. The chain employs TRBV12-3 or TRBV12-4 and TRBJ2-5; TRBD1 matches 8 bases. V was clipped by 5 bases and J by 5 bases; unmatched bases: 10. CDR3 length: 15 amino acids. The CDR3 protein is CASSRQGRLRETQYF. CDR3 nucleotides: TGTGCCAGCAGTCGACAGGGGCGGCTGAGGGAGACCCAGTACTTC.

The chain links TRBV7-2 to TRBJ2-1; D is uncertain. Germline CDR1 and CDR2: SGHTA and FQGNSA. V lost 1 base and J 6 bases, leaving 10 bases between the germline ends. This CDR3 is 14 amino acids long. The CDR3: CASSLGALGNEQFF. The CDR3 nucleotides read TGTGCCAGCAGCTTAGGGGCTTTAGGCAATGAGCAGTTCTTC.

CDR3 loop: CFAGSSRGRKYEQYF. DNA for the CDR3: TGTTTCGCCGGTAGCTCCAGGGGCCGAAAATACGAGCAGTACTTC. The V call is TRBV27, the J call TRBJ2-7; maybe TRBD1 (6 bases). Germline lookup yields CDR1 MNHEY and CDR2 SMNVEV (reference sequence). The CDR3 is 15 amino acids.

This chain connects TRBV7-2 to TRBJ1-6; D is unclear. Germline V gives CDR1 SGHTA, CDR2 FQGNSA. The CDR3 runs 13 residues. Trimming removed 1 base at V and 10 bases at J, with 8 bases between. CDR3 DNA sequence: TGTGCCAGCAGCTTAGTAGAGTCCTCACCCCTCCACTTT. Encoded protein: CASSLVESSPLHF. Full variable domain (remainder filled in from reference TRBV7-2 and TRBJ1-6): GAGVSQSPSNKVTEKGKDVELRCDPISGHTALYWYRQSLGQGLEFLIYFQGNSAPDKSGLPSDRFSAERTGGSVSTLTIQRTQQEDSAVYLCASSLVESSPLHFGNGTRLTVT.

This clonotype has at least ten counts. The chain joins TRBV12-3 or TRBV12-4 to TRBJ2-3, with D unresolved. This CDR3 has 14 residues. The ends were cut back, 6 bases at V and 4 bases at J, with 14 bases in the middle. In DNA form, the CDR3 reads TGTGCCAGCAGCCCCCAAAGTAGCTCAGATACGCAGTATTTT. Amino acids: CASSPQSSSDTQYF.

This clonotype was seen only once. V usage is TRBV9 and J usage is TRBJ2-5; 15 bases agree with TRBD2. This CDR3 has 19 amino acids. Germline V gene sequence: CDR1 SGDLS, CDR2 YYNGEE. Unmatched junction bases numbered 10, after V lost 4 bases and J lost 0 bases. CDR3 loop: CASSSGTGTSGRYQETQYF. CDR3 DNA: TGTGCCAGCAGCTCCGGAACCGGGACTAGCGGGAGGTACCAAGAGACCCAGTACTTC.

The chain carries TRBV28 and TRBJ2-2; 8 bases are shared with TRBD1. Germline CDR1 and CDR2: MDHEN and SYDVKM. J lost 7 bases, V lost 6 bases, and 13 bases had no gene match. This CDR3 is 16 amino acids long. CDR3 sequence (DNA): TGTGCCAGCAGCCCCGGGACAGGTCCGGTGAGCGGGGAGCTGTTTTTT. Its translation: CASSPGTGPVSGELFF.

This clonotype was found a few times. In nucleotides, the CDR3 is TGTGCCAGCAGCCAAGATCGGGGGACAGGGATCAATGAGCAGTTCTTC. Its translation: CASSQDRGTGINEQFF. The chain carries TRBV4-2 and TRBJ2-1, with 9 bases fitting TRBD1. The ends lost 0 bases at V and 6 bases at J; junction bases unmatched: 6. CDR3 length: 16 amino acids. Looked up from germline, CDR1 is LGHNA and CDR2 is YNFKEQ.

This clonotype was observed a few times. The V and J genes are TRBV12-3 or TRBV12-4 and TRBJ2-1; 7 nucleotides match TRBD1. CDR3 length equals 13 residues. J lost 5 bases, V lost 6 bases, and 4 bases had no gene match. The CDR3 DNA reads TGTGCCAGCAGACGCGGACAGGACAATGAGCAGTTCTTC. It is translated as CASRRGQDNEQFF.

V and J are TRBV11-2 and TRBJ2-7, with TRBD2 matching over 7 bases. V shed 2 bases and J 2 bases; nucleotides not matched to a gene: 3. The CDR3 contains 14 residues. Per the germline V gene, CDR1 is SGHAT and CDR2 is FQNNGV. CDR3 loop: CASSLMSGAYEQYF. CDR3 coding DNA: TGTGCCAGCAGCTTAATGAGCGGGGCCTACGAGCAGTACTTC.

The chain links TRBV7-9 to TRBJ2-7, with a possible D match to TRBD1 (6 bases). The length of the CDR3 is 14 residues. The germline V gene has CDR1 SEHNR and CDR2 FQNEAQ (reference sequence). Trimming took 4 bases from V and 1 from J, leaving 11 bases between them. The CDR3 loop is CASSSDRRSYEQYF. CDR3 coding DNA: TGTGCCAGCAGCTCAGACAGGAGATCCTACGAGCAGTACTTC.

This clonotype has only a few counts. The gene calls are TRBV4-3 and TRBJ1-2, with D uncertain. CDR3 size: 14 residues. Germline lookup yields CDR1 LGHNA and CDR2 YSLEER. V lost 0 bases to trimming and J lost 8 bases, with 13 bases between them. The DNA of the CDR3 is TGCGCCAGCAGCCAAGAATCCGGGAGCCGGGGCTACACCTTC. The encoded protein is CASSQESGSRGYTF.

V is TRBV12-3 or TRBV12-4 and J is TRBJ2-1; 9 positions match TRBD1. The CDR3 contains 15 residues. With 5 bases clipped from V and 7 bases from J, the junction kept 9 bases outside the gene matches. The CDR3 here is CASSPSGQGVNEQFF. As DNA, the CDR3 is TGTGCCAGCAGTCCATCGGGACAGGGTGTGAATGAGCAGTTCTTC.

The V call is TRBV5-1, the J call TRBJ2-3, with 9 bases fitting TRBD1. CDR3 length equals 16 residues. With 3 bases clipped from V and 1 base from J, the junction kept 6 bases outside the gene matches. CDR1 and CDR2 from the germline V gene are SGHRS and YFSETQ. CDR3 sequence: CASSWGTGGGTDTQYF. The CDR3 bases are TGCGCCAGCAGCTGGGGAACAGGGGGCGGCACAGATACGCAGTATTTT.

This clonotype was counted ten times or more. J is TRBJ2-7 and V is TRBV2; TRBD2 agrees at 9 bases. The J segment lost 4 bases and the V segment lost 6 bases, leaving 7 bases of the junction unmatched. This CDR3 spans 14 amino acids. CDR1 SNHLY and CDR2 FYNNEI come from the germline V gene. This CDR3 reads CASRRRLAEYEQYF. The CDR3 DNA is TGTGCCAGCAGGAGACGACTAGCGGAATACGAGCAGTACTTC. Using reference TRBV2 and TRBJ2-7 for the parts outside the CDR3, the full variable domain is EPEVTQTPSHQVTQMGQEVILRCVPISNHLYFYWYRQILGQKVEFLVSFYNNEISEKSEIFDDQFSVERPDGSNFTLKIRSTKLEDSAMYFCASRRRLAEYEQYFGPGTRLTVT.

This clonotype has at least ten counts. The chain couples TRBV5-1 to TRBJ2-1; 11 nucleotides line up with TRBD1. The CDR3 is 15 amino acids. V lost 4 bases and J lost 7; bases outside the gene matches: 7. Germline loops: CDR1 SGHRS, CDR2 YFSETQ. DNA for the CDR3: TGCGCCAGCAGCCTCGGCGGGACAGGGGGAAATGAGCAGTTCTTC. Protein product: CASSLGGTGGNEQFF.

This clonotype was seen more than once but under ten times. The chain recombines TRBV6-5 with TRBJ1-5; D remains ambiguous. The germline V gene has CDR1 MNHEY and CDR2 SVGAGI. There are 13 residues in the CDR3. V was cut by 2 bases and J by 5 bases, with 7 bases left in between. CDR3 nucleotides: TGTGCCAGCAGTTACAGGGCTGATCAGCCCCAGCATTTT. This gives the protein CASSYRADQPQHF.

This clonotype came up many times. The rearrangement joins TRBV12-3 or TRBV12-4 to TRBJ2-1; D not resolved. There are 13 residues in the CDR3. V dropped 8 bases and J dropped 10 bases, with 18 bases sitting between them. DNA for the CDR3: TGTGCCAGCGCGGTCGTAGGGTTTGGGGAGCAGTTCTTC. Its translation: CASAVVGFGEQFF.